The 3 T cell receptor beta chains in this list originate from one sample, sequenced in a study of T-cell reconstitution after alpha-beta-depleted transplantation in children (dated by TCRdb to 2016 to 2017). The treatment or condition tag for this specimen amounts to: allogeneic hematopoietic cell transplantation with graft depleted of TCRalphabeta T cells and CD19 B cells. The library relied on PCR. Sequenced on an Illumina HiSeq 2500. TCR library preparation used molecular barcoding, with unique molecular identifiers applied to normalize quantification of the TCRbeta repertoire. TCRdb applied fastp at Q25 and MiXCR to the public reads, then kept only in-frame beta chains. Every entry covers one CDR3 protein and lists the most common genes and DNA from its rows. The sample yields 150,000 to 250,000 distinct CDR3 sequences; 6.3% were counted once. The ten most abundant clones make up 4.5% of the sample.

The sequencing here drew on PBMCs, taken before TCRalphabeta/CD19-depleted stem cell transplant. All receptors come from a girl less than two years old with combined immunodeficiency, due to receive a stem cell transplant.

This clonotype was seen ten or more times. V and J are TRBV6-2 or TRBV6-3 and TRBJ2-1; 7 bases agree with TRBD2. In germline, CDR1 is MNHEY, CDR2 SVGEGT. CDR3 size: 18 residues. The trim removed 3 bases at V and 0 bases at J, leaving 11 bases unmatched. As DNA, the CDR3 is TGTGCCAGCAGTTATTTGTCTAGCGGTGATTTCTCCTACAATGAGCAGTTCTTC. Encoded protein: CASSYLSSGDFSYNEQFF.

There are many counts of this clonotype. The chain carries TRBV28 and TRBJ1-1; D is unclear. Germline CDR1 is MDHEN and CDR2 is SYDVKM. The CDR3 is 13 amino acids. V dropped 6 bases and J dropped 10 bases, with 18 bases sitting between them. CDR3 amino acids: CASSFPDGRRAFF. CDR3 bases: TGTGCCAGCAGCTTTCCGGACGGACGTAGAGCTTTCTTT.

This clonotype was seen ten or more times. The chain employs TRBV20-1 and TRBJ2-7, with D unclear. Germline V gene sequence: CDR1 DFQATT, CDR2 SNEGSKA (reference sequence). V gave up 2 bases and J gave up 0 bases, with 8 bases separating them. This CDR3 contains 13 residues. CDR3 loop: CSARPLDSYEQYF. CDR3 DNA sequence: TGCAGTGCTAGACCCCTAGACTCCTACGAGCAGTACTTC.